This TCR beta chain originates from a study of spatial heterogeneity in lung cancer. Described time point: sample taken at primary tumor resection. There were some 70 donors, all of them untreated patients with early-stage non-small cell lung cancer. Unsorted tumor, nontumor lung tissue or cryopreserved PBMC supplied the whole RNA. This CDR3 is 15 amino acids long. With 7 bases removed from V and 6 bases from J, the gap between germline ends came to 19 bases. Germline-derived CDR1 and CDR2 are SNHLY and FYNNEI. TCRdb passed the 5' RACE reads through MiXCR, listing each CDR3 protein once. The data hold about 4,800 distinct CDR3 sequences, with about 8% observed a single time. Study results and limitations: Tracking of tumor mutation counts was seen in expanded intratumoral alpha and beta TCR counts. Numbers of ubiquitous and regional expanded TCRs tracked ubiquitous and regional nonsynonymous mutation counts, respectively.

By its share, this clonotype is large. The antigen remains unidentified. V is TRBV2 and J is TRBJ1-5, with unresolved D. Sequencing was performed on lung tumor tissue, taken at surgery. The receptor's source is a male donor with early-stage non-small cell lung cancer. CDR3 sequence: CASTKDWSRGQPQHF. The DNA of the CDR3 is TGTGCCAGCACTAAAGACTGGTCCCGGGGTCAGCCCCAGCATTTT.